The rows below give T cell receptor beta chains drawn from one sample of a study of blood T cell repertoires in COVID-19. The protocol was immunoSEQ multiplex PCR, while the TCRdb copy is restricted to in-frame clones and leaves out a portion. This table holds under 350,000 clones, approximately 89% found once. Sequencing used PBMCs or T cells enriched from blood (not recorded which). The source is an older woman who had recovered from COVID-19. The CDR3 runs from the conserved cysteine through the conserved F or W. A D gene is named only where the DNA matches it firmly. The size of a clone is reported for some rows only, either as once, few or many, or as a class for expanded clones.

j_call: TRBJ2-1; clone_size: -; v_call: TRBV5-5; d_call: TRBD2; cdr3_aa: CASRLAGTNEQFF; cdr3_nt: TGTGCCAGCAGACTAGCGGGGACGAATGAGCAGTTCTTC
j_call: TRBJ2-7; clone_size: -; v_call: TRBV11-2; d_call: TRBD1; cdr3_aa: CASSWDRNFYEQYF; cdr3_nt: TGTGCCAGCAGCTGGGACAGGAACTTCTACGAGCAGTACTTC
j_call: TRBJ1-4; clone_size: -; v_call: TRBV5-4; d_call: -; cdr3_aa: CASSLGTPGVEKLFF; cdr3_nt: TGTGCCAGCAGCTTGGGTACTCCGGGTGTCGAAAAACTGTTTTTT
j_call: TRBJ2-7; clone_size: -; v_call: TRBV2; d_call: -; cdr3_aa: CASNGGQGYEQYF; cdr3_nt: TGTGCCAGCAACGGTGGCCAGGGTTACGAGCAGTACTTC
j_call: TRBJ2-3; clone_size: -; v_call: TRBV11-2; d_call: -; cdr3_aa: CASSSQPGLDTQYF; cdr3_nt: TGTGCCAGCAGCTCCCAACCAGGACTGGATACGCAGTATTTT
j_call: TRBJ2-1; clone_size: -; v_call: TRBV4-1; d_call: TRBD2; cdr3_aa: CASSGHGIGGDNEQFF; cdr3_nt: TGCGCCAGCAGCGGTCATGGGATCGGGGGGGACAATGAGCAGTTCTTC
j_call: TRBJ1-2; clone_size: -; v_call: TRBV18; d_call: -; cdr3_aa: CASSPGSDVSYTF; cdr3_nt: TGTGCCAGCTCACCCGGGTCCGACGTCAGCTACACCTTC
j_call: TRBJ2-5; clone_size: -; v_call: TRBV28; d_call: -; cdr3_aa: CASSFSGPSGETQYF; cdr3_nt: TGTGCCAGCAGTTTCTCGGGCCCGAGCGGGGAGACCCAGTACTTC
j_call: TRBJ2-1; clone_size: -; v_call: TRBV5-1; d_call: TRBD2; cdr3_aa: CASSPRLAGALFYNEQFF; cdr3_nt: TGCGCCAGCAGCCCCCGACTAGCGGGAGCCCTCTTCTACAATGAGCAGTTCTTC
j_call: TRBJ2-3; clone_size: -; v_call: TRBV7-2; d_call: -; cdr3_aa: CASSFMAGTTDTQYF; cdr3_nt: TGTGCCAGCAGCTTCATGGCGGGGACCACAGATACGCAGTATTTT
j_call: TRBJ2-7; clone_size: -; v_call: TRBV5-1; d_call: TRBD1; cdr3_aa: CASNTGQGAYYEQYF; cdr3_nt: TGCGCCAGCAATACGGGACAGGGGGCTTATTACGAGCAGTACTTC
j_call: TRBJ1-5; clone_size: -; v_call: TRBV2; d_call: -; cdr3_aa: CASSESLGNQPQHF; cdr3_nt: TGTGCCAGCAGTGAGAGTCTGGGCAATCAGCCCCAGCATTTT
j_call: TRBJ2-7; clone_size: -; v_call: TRBV7-2; d_call: -; cdr3_aa: CASSLLATPRAEEQYF; cdr3_nt: TGTGCCAGCAGCTTATTAGCGACTCCTAGGGCGGAAGAGCAGTACTTC
j_call: TRBJ1-4; clone_size: -; v_call: TRBV30; d_call: -; cdr3_aa: CAWSPQPTNEKLFF; cdr3_nt: TGTGCCTGGAGTCCACAGCCAACTAATGAAAAACTGTTTTTT
j_call: TRBJ1-3; clone_size: -; v_call: TRBV5-1; d_call: -; cdr3_aa: CASSLGSDSGNTIYF; cdr3_nt: TGCGCCAGCAGCTTGGGGTCAGACTCTGGAAACACCATATATTTT
j_call: TRBJ1-1; clone_size: -; v_call: TRBV27; d_call: -; cdr3_aa: CASSSSGGKNTEAFF; cdr3_nt: TGTGCCAGCAGTTCGTCCGGGGGTAAGAACACTGAAGCTTTCTTT
j_call: TRBJ1-1; clone_size: -; v_call: TRBV28; d_call: TRBD1; cdr3_aa: CASSRPPGGGLNTEAFF; cdr3_nt: TGTGCCAGCAGCCGCCCCCCAGGGGGCGGATTGAACACTGAAGCTTTCTTT
j_call: TRBJ1-2; clone_size: -; v_call: TRBV19; d_call: -; cdr3_aa: CASSISGFGYTF; cdr3_nt: TGTGCCAGTAGTATTTCGGGTTTCGGCTACACCTTC
j_call: TRBJ2-1; clone_size: once; v_call: TRBV28; d_call: -; cdr3_aa: CASSLPPLGEQFF; cdr3_nt: TGTGCCAGCAGTTTGCCCCCTCTAGGTGAGCAGTTCTTC
j_call: TRBJ2-7; clone_size: -; v_call: TRBV3-1/TRBV3-2; d_call: -; cdr3_aa: CASSLNYEQYF; cdr3_nt: TGTGCCAGCAGCCTCAATTACGAGCAGTACTTC
j_call: TRBJ1-1; clone_size: few; v_call: TRBV3-1/TRBV3-2; d_call: TRBD1; cdr3_aa: CASSLSGTGDHSRAFF; cdr3_nt: TGTGCCAGCAGCTTGTCCGGGACAGGGGACCACTCTCGAGCTTTCTTT
j_call: TRBJ1-1; clone_size: -; v_call: TRBV29-1; d_call: -; cdr3_aa: CSVDRVGREAFF; cdr3_nt: TGCAGCGTTGATCGGGTAGGCCGTGAAGCTTTCTTT
j_call: TRBJ1-1; clone_size: -; v_call: TRBV18; d_call: -; cdr3_aa: CASSPQEPRVKNTEAFF; cdr3_nt: TGTGCCAGCTCACCACAGGAGCCCCGCGTTAAGAACACTGAAGCTTTCTTT
j_call: TRBJ1-5; clone_size: once; v_call: TRBV24-1; d_call: TRBD1; cdr3_aa: CATSEGQGLVGNQPQHF; cdr3_nt: TGTGCCACCAGTGAGGGACAGGGTTTAGTCGGCAATCAGCCCCAGCATTTT
j_call: TRBJ1-1; clone_size: -; v_call: TRBV12-3/TRBV12-4; d_call: -; cdr3_aa: CASTRAGSTEAFF; cdr3_nt: TGTGCCAGCACTCGGGCGGGGAGCACTGAAGCTTTCTTT
j_call: TRBJ2-3; clone_size: -; v_call: TRBV9; d_call: TRBD2; cdr3_aa: CASSVGPGLAEPPPDTQYF; cdr3_nt: TGTGCCAGCAGCGTTGGCCCGGGACTAGCGGAACCCCCTCCAGATACGCAGTATTTT
j_call: TRBJ1-2; clone_size: -; v_call: TRBV30; d_call: TRBD1; cdr3_aa: CAWTLKGARGGYTF; cdr3_nt: TGTGCCTGGACTCTAAAGGGGGCGCGTGGTGGCTACACCTTC
j_call: TRBJ1-4; clone_size: once; v_call: TRBV5-1; d_call: -; cdr3_aa: CASSLVPATNEKLFF; cdr3_nt: TGCGCCAGCAGCTTGGTTCCCGCAACTAATGAAAAACTGTTTTTT
j_call: TRBJ2-2; clone_size: -; v_call: TRBV24-1; d_call: -; cdr3_aa: CATSDLPGAASGELFF; cdr3_nt: TGTGCCACCAGTGATTTGCCAGGGGCGGCCTCCGGGGAGCTGTTTTTT